This is a list of T cell receptor beta chains from one sample in a study of T cell repertoires in cytomegalovirus infection. Their antigen targets remain unknown. One entry per CDR3 protein, called by TCRdb with MiXCR from the reads. The sample contains about half a million distinct CDR3 sequences, roughly 43% of which appear only once. The sample in question was cultured PBMCs, obtained from culture after CMV antigen stimulation. The receptors shown here come from a human donor in good health (CMV status not recorded). Some clones in this sample may be carry-over from other donors' samples. Each CDR3 is given with its conserved first and last residue. Fields, in order: V gene, D gene, clone size, J gene, CDR3 protein, CDR3 DNA. A D gene is named only where the DNA matches it firmly. The size of a clone is reported for some rows only, either as once, few or many, or as a class for expanded clones.

V: TRBV3-1
D: -
size: -
J: TRBJ1-1
CDR3: CASSQRGLGAEAFF
DNA: TGTGCCAGCAGCCAGAGAGGCCTAGGGGCTGAAGCTTTCTTT

V: TRBV12-3/TRBV12-4
D: -
size: -
J: TRBJ2-2
CDR3: CASSVYGELFF
DNA: TGTGCCAGCAGTGTCTACGGGGAGCTGTTTTTT

V: TRBV6-2/TRBV6-3
D: TRBD2
size: -
J: TRBJ2-5
CDR3: CASSYAGLAGEGGETQYF
DNA: TGTGCCAGCAGTTACGCCGGACTAGCGGGAGAAGGGGGAGAGACCCAGTACTTC

V: TRBV7-8
D: -
size: -
J: TRBJ2-7
CDR3: CASTKPNREPDTYEQYF
DNA: TGTGCCAGCACCAAACCAAACCGGGAGCCGGATACCTACGAGCAGTACTTC

V: TRBV25-1
D: TRBD2
size: few
J: TRBJ2-5
CDR3: CASSERTRAGGETQYF
DNA: TGTGCCAGCAGTGAACGGACTAGGGCGGGGGGAGAGACCCAGTACTTC

V: TRBV10-3
D: -
size: -
J: TRBJ2-1
CDR3: CAIAGRQGDNEQFF
DNA: TGTGCCATCGCCGGGAGGCAGGGGGACAATGAGCAGTTCTTC

V: TRBV28
D: -
size: -
J: TRBJ2-3
CDR3: CASSLPADTDTQYF
DNA: TGTGCCAGCAGTTTACCCGCAGACACAGATACGCAGTATTTT

V: TRBV30
D: -
size: -
J: TRBJ2-5
CDR3: CAWSASAQETQYF
DNA: TGTGCCTGGAGTGCCAGCGCCCAAGAGACCCAGTACTTC

V: TRBV7-9
D: -
size: many
J: TRBJ1-2
CDR3: CASSSGQIYGYTF
DNA: TGTGCCAGCAGCTCTGGACAGATCTATGGCTACACCTTC

V: TRBV10-3
D: TRBD2
size: -
J: TRBJ2-5
CDR3: CAISGSLAGRETQYF
DNA: TGTGCCATCAGTGGTTCGCTAGCGGGTCGAGAGACCCAGTACTTC

V: TRBV27
D: -
size: few
J: TRBJ1-2
CDR3: CASSPSPGWNYGYTF
DNA: TGTGCCAGCAGTCCGAGCCCCGGGTGGAACTATGGCTACACCTTC

V: TRBV20-1
D: -
size: -
J: TRBJ2-7
CDR3: CSATQLGLAYEQYF
DNA: TGCAGTGCCACCCAACTAGGGCTCGCCTACGAGCAGTACTTC

V: TRBV7-2
D: TRBD1
size: few
J: TRBJ2-2
CDR3: CASSARGRNTGELFF
DNA: TGTGCCAGCAGCGCTAGGGGGCGAAACACCGGGGAGCTGTTTTTT

V: TRBV7-2
D: TRBD1
size: many
J: TRBJ2-7
CDR3: CASSITGTGANEQYF
DNA: TGTGCCAGCAGCATTACCGGGACAGGGGCGAACGAGCAGTACTTC

V: TRBV10-2
D: TRBD2
size: -
J: TRBJ2-5
CDR3: CASSVTSGREETQYF
DNA: TGCGCCAGCAGTGTGACTAGCGGGAGGGAAGAGACCCAGTACTTC

V: TRBV11-2
D: -
size: -
J: TRBJ2-1
CDR3: CASSLDNGAGGSYNEQFF
DNA: TGTGCCAGCAGCTTAGATAATGGGGCGGGCGGGTCCTACAATGAGCAGTTCTTC

V: TRBV7-2
D: TRBD2
size: few
J: TRBJ2-7
CDR3: CASGPGSSGWGGYF
DNA: TGTGCCAGCGGGCCCGGGTCTAGCGGGTGGGGTGGGTACTTC

V: TRBV5-1
D: TRBD1
size: -
J: TRBJ1-2
CDR3: CASSRDSLIYGYTF
DNA: TGCGCCAGCAGCCGGGACAGCCTCATCTATGGCTACACCTTC

V: TRBV18
D: -
size: -
J: TRBJ1-1
CDR3: CASSPGRDPEAFF
DNA: TGTGCCAGCTCACCAGGCAGGGATCCTGAAGCTTTCTTT

V: TRBV24-1
D: -
size: few
J: TRBJ2-3
CDR3: CATSDGRTGGADTQYF
DNA: TGTGCCACCAGTGATGGGAGGACAGGAGGTGCAGATACGCAGTATTTT

V: TRBV2
D: -
size: -
J: TRBJ1-4
CDR3: CASSKQGWQSEKLFF
DNA: TGTGCCAGCAGCAAACAGGGATGGCAGTCGGAAAAACTGTTTTTT

V: TRBV10-1
D: -
size: once
J: TRBJ1-5
CDR3: CASSELSESNQPQHF
DNA: TGCGCCAGCAGTGAGTTGTCCGAAAGCAATCAGCCCCAGCATTTT

V: TRBV6-2/TRBV6-3
D: -
size: -
J: TRBJ1-1
CDR3: CASSYTPGYTEAFF
DNA: TGTGCCAGCAGTTACACACCGGGCTACACTGAAGCTTTCTTT

V: TRBV7-2
D: TRBD2
size: few
J: TRBJ2-1
CDR3: CASSRSGGAYNEQFF
DNA: TGTGCCAGCAGCCGTAGCGGGGGGGCCTACAATGAGCAGTTCTTC

V: TRBV20-1
D: -
size: -
J: TRBJ2-1
CDR3: CSARAGVAYNEQFF
DNA: TGCAGTGCTAGAGCAGGAGTAGCCTACAATGAGCAGTTCTTC

V: TRBV11-2
D: -
size: -
J: TRBJ2-1
CDR3: CASSWTGSAGNEQFF
DNA: TGTGCCAGCAGCTGGACTGGATCGGCGGGGAATGAGCAGTTCTTC

V: TRBV11-2
D: -
size: few
J: TRBJ2-3
CDR3: CASSSTMQGFTDTQYF
DNA: TGTGCCAGCAGCTCGACAATGCAGGGGTTCACAGATACGCAGTATTTT

V: TRBV7-9
D: -
size: -
J: TRBJ1-2
CDR3: CASSLAGVANYGYTF
DNA: TGTGCCAGCAGCTTAGCGGGGGTGGCAAACTATGGCTACACCTTC

V: TRBV25-1
D: -
size: -
J: TRBJ2-1
CDR3: CASSERGVGLEQFF
DNA: TGTGCCAGCAGTGAAAGGGGCGTTGGCCTTGAGCAGTTCTTC

V: TRBV6-1
D: TRBD1
size: few
J: TRBJ1-2
CDR3: CASSGQGQVYGYTF
DNA: TGTGCCAGCAGTGGGCAGGGACAGGTGTATGGCTACACCTTC

V: TRBV7-2
D: -
size: many
J: TRBJ2-5
CDR3: CASSLQGGGRQTQYF
DNA: TGTGCCAGCAGCCTGCAGGGGGGAGGGCGACAGACCCAGTACTTC